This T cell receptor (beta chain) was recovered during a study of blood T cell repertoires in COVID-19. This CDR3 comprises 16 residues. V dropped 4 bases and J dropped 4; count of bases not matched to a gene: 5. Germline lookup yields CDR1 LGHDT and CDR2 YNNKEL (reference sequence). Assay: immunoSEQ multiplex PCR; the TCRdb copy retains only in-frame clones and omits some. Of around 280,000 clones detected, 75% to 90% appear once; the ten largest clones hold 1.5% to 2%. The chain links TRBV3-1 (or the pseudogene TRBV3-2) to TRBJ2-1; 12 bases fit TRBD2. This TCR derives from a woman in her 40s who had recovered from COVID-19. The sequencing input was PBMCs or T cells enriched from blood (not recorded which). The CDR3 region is CASSPGLAGNYNEQFF. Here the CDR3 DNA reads TGTGCCAGCAGCCCTGGACTAGCGGGGAATTACAATGAGCAGTTCTTC.